The 13 T cell receptor beta chains below all came from one sample that was sequenced in a study of blood T cell repertoires in COVID-19 (dated by TCRdb to the early 2020s). The method was the immunoSEQ multiplex PCR assay. The table comes from immuneACCESS by way of TCRdb, which keeps in-frame sequences with V and J called. Part of the clones is missing from these tables; in studies checked, under half for an unresolved V gene and the rest for unknown reasons. The sample includes about 320,000 clones, with around 92% observed a single time. Roughly 6.7% of the sample is held by the ten biggest clonotypes. Sequenced material: peripheral blood. The receptors were sampled from a man between 18 and 29 years old who had recovered from COVID-19.

V usage is TRBV9 and J usage is TRBJ2-3; D is unresolved. The CDR3 runs 13 residues. Trimming removed 0 bases from V and 6 bases from J, with 8 bases in between. Germline assignment: CDR1 SGDLS and CDR2 YYNGEE. CDR3 residues: CASSVGNRDTQYF. The CDR3, as DNA: TGTGCCAGCAGCGTAGGAAATCGGGATACGCAGTATTTT.

This clone was seen a single time. The chain uses TRBV27 and TRBJ2-3; D remains ambiguous. The CDR3 is made up of 15 amino acids. CDR1 MNHEY and CDR2 SMNVEV come from the germline V gene (reference sequence). Trimming took 5 bases from V and 4 from J, leaving 16 bases between them. This CDR3 is CASSRPNLEADTQYF. The CDR3 DNA follows: TGTGCCAGCAGTCGACCTAATCTAGAAGCAGATACGCAGTATTTT.

V is TRBV4-1 and J is TRBJ2-5; a weak D match, TRBD2 (5 bases). This CDR3 contains 17 residues. The germline V gene has CDR1 MGHRA and CDR2 YSYEKL. Trimming removed 0 bases at V and 2 bases at J, with 16 bases between. CDR3 sequence: CASSQDGQRWKQETQYF. The CDR3 nucleotides read TGCGCCAGCAGCCAAGATGGCCAGCGGTGGAAACAAGAGACCCAGTACTTC.

This sequence joins TRBV27 and TRBJ2-1; D is perhaps TRBD1 (5 bases). V was clipped by 2 bases and J by 0 bases, with 8 bases between them. CDR1 and CDR2 (germline): MNHEY, SMNVEV (reference sequence). The CDR3 length is 15 residues. The CDR3 DNA follows: TGTGCCAGCAGTTTAGGGGCATTCTCCTACAATGAGCAGTTCTTC. Protein product: CASSLGAFSYNEQFF.

The V call is TRBV7-2, the J call TRBJ2-7; a possible D gene is TRBD1 (5 bases). V lost 4 bases, J lost 0 bases, and 13 bases lay in between. The germline V gene encodes CDR1 SGHTA and CDR2 FQGNSA. The CDR3 consists of 15 residues. The CDR3 protein is CASSSDSSFSYEQYF. The CDR3 nucleotides read TGTGCCAGCAGCTCAGACAGTTCTTTCTCCTACGAGCAGTACTTC.

This sequence joins TRBV10-3 and TRBJ2-7; TRBD2 matches at 9 bases. Germline V lookup: CDR1 ENHRY, CDR2 SYGVKD. This CDR3 is 15 amino acids long. Trimming removed 3 bases from V and 5 bases from J; junction bases left unmatched: 8. The CDR3 sequence: CAISETGTSIDEQYF. The CDR3 region has the DNA TGTGCCATCAGTGAAACCGGGACTAGCATAGACGAGCAGTACTTC.

The chain recombines TRBV18 with TRBJ1-1; 7 bases are a match to TRBD1. Per germline, CDR1 KGHSH and CDR2 LQKENI. CDR3 length: 14 residues. The V gene end was trimmed by 3 bases and the J gene end by 4 bases; junction bases not matched to a gene: 5. The chain's CDR3 is CASSPYRQGTEAFF. The DNA for the CDR3 is TGTGCCAGCTCACCCTACCGACAGGGCACTGAAGCTTTCTTT.

The V gene is TRBV27, the J gene TRBJ2-7, with 10 nucleotides matching TRBD2. J gave up 4 bases and V 5 bases, and 11 bases lay outside the gene matches. The CDR3 contains 16 residues. The germline V gene has CDR1 MNHEY and CDR2 SMNVEV (reference sequence). The CDR3 bases are TGTGCCAGCAGTCGGGACCTAGCGGGGGCCGAGTACGAGCAGTACTTC. It codes for CASSRDLAGAEYEQYF.

This chain links TRBV25-1 with TRBJ2-7, with TRBD2 matching 11 bases. CDR3 size: 18 residues. V shed 1 base, J shed 12 bases, and the junction held 20 bases outside the gene matches. The germline CDR1 and CDR2 sequences are MGHDK and SYGVNS. In DNA, the CDR3 is TGTGCCAGCAGTGAATTTTTGAGACCGGGACTAGCGGACCCCTCGTTGTACTTC. Amino acids: CASSEFLRPGLADPSLYF.

The chain recombines TRBV5-8 with TRBJ1-2; D uncertain. The germline gives CDR1 SGHTS, CDR2 YDEGEE. Trimming took off 3 bases at V and 2 bases at J, with 11 bases between the two ends. CDR3 length equals 14 residues. The CDR3 protein is CASSSYESNYGYTF. CDR3 DNA sequence: TGTGCCAGCAGCTCCTACGAATCCAACTATGGCTACACCTTC.

This clone was seen only once. This chain links TRBV5-1 with TRBJ2-3; tentatively, D is TRBD1 (5 bases). The CDR3 extends over 14 amino acids. Germline loops: CDR1 SGHRS, CDR2 YFSETQ. V was pared by 0 bases and J by 2 bases, with 7 bases between. CDR3 residues: CASSLGQTTDTQYF. DNA of the CDR3: TGCGCCAGCAGCTTGGGACAGACCACAGATACGCAGTATTTT.

V and J are TRBV16 and TRBJ1-1; D not certain. CDR1 and CDR2 (germline): KGHSY, FQNENV. Trimming removed 0 bases from V and 1 base from J, with 9 bases in between. This CDR3 is 15 amino acids long. CDR3 coding DNA: TGTGCCAGCAGCCAATCGTTAACGGGGAACACTGAAGCTTTCTTT. It encodes CASSQSLTGNTEAFF.

The chain carries TRBV5-1 and TRBJ2-1; 11 bases match TRBD2. In germline, CDR1 is SGHRS, CDR2 YFSETQ. The CDR3 covers 16 residues. J gave up 2 bases and V 3 bases, and 4 bases lay outside the gene matches. CDR3 coding DNA: TGCGCCAGCAGCTCACTTAGCGGGGGGGCCTACAATGAGCAGTTCTTC. It codes for CASSSLSGGAYNEQFF.